The subject of this entry is one TCR beta chain. This clone turned up a few times. Which antigen it targets is not known. Per-nucleotide qualities are absent, and no much larger clonotype sits a single base away. Compared with germline, V lacks 4 bases and J lacks 1 base; bases without a gene match: 3. The CDR3 covers 14 residues, taking in both the cysteine and the phenylalanine. This entry keeps only the CDR3 DNA: 42 bases, framed from base 1. CDR1 and CDR2 are drawn from the germline V gene: MNHEY, SVGAGI. Library construction relied on the immunoSEQ multiplex PCR assay. For the multiplex PCR, a mixture combining 60 forward primers for TCR Vbeta segments and 13 reverse primers for TCR Jbeta segments was used. The CDR3 region of rearranged TCR beta genes was amplified from genomic DNA by a multiplex PCR assay. On the Illumina HiSeq System, the amplified TCR beta libraries were sequenced as 87-base-pair reads. On the study's bioinformatics: A later analysis tallied tens of millions of unique TCR beta chains across the 666 repertoires, and roughly 11 million of those chains were shared by two or more donors. Raw reads were error-corrected and collapsed into unique sequences with a nearest-neighbor algorithm that merged closely related sequences to remove PCR and sequencing errors. V, D and J gene segments were assigned by aligning CDR3 sequences to IMGT reference sequences. Each retained sequence needed at least a six-nucleotide match to both a V gene segment and a J gene segment. Rearrangements were classified as productive when the CDR3 lacked stop codons and remained in frame with V and J, and all other rearrangements were classified as non-productive. CDR3 was defined by IMGT convention, running from the second conserved V-encoded cysteine to the conserved J-encoded phenylalanine. Sequences without an unambiguous match to a single V gene segment were excluded from the earlier analysis of about 600 of the donors. An earlier analysis of about 590 of the donors classified V segments as functional when productive rearrangements were above 56.7% and as segregating when the standard deviation between donors was above 5%. To diagnose cytomegalovirus status from the catalog of TCR beta chain sequences, a statistical classification framework was built. In a later analysis, V and J genes were assigned by comparing TCR nucleotide sequences against IMGT/GENE-DB human TR gene sequences. In a later analysis, CDR3 sequences and most-parsimonious VDJ recombination scenarios were assigned using the TCRdist pipeline. In a later analysis, every TCR beta chain was defined by the combination of its CDR3 amino acid sequence and its V-gene family, and reads without a unique V-gene family were dropped. In a later analysis, approximately 640 highly shared, low-generation-probability nucleotide sequences were removed to address suspected cross-contamination and a sequencing artifact. In a later analysis, a clonal expansion index for each public chain was calculated from normalized within-repertoire ranks of inferred template counts. Generation probabilities in a later analysis came from a VDJ recombination model fitted to out-of-frame rearrangements, and those results were checked against IGoR. Hypergeometric tests were used in a later analysis to score TCR-TCR, TCR-HLA and TCR-CMV co-occurrence, with a repertoire-size bias correction applied to the TCR pairs. In a later analysis, false discovery rates were estimated by permuting HLA or CMV assignments 20 times. In a later analysis, co-occurring TCRs were grouped using DBSCAN, with TCRdist sequence similarity added in when clustering inside HLA-allele-positive subsets. Repertoires with fewer than 30,000 or more than 120,000 public chains were left out of co-occurrence clustering, as were several repertoires with anomalous nucleotide sharing. Entries here come from immuneACCESS through TCRdb and include only in-frame sequences with V and J called. Some clones fail to appear in such tables; in the studies checked, an unresolved V gene covers under half of the shortfall, and the cause of the remainder is unknown. V, J and clone size reflect that table, while D and trimming were determined from the DNA. The sample table holds approximately 100,000 clones, of which about 74% were seen once. The top ten clonotypes cover 1.8% of the sample.

The cohort comprised some 680 healthy bone marrow donors. Cohort members were all nominally healthy when sampled, although unrecorded immune exposures were likely present. The donor tested CMV seronegative, placing the donor among the 350 to 400 seronegative members of the cohort. Every donor gave a peripheral blood sample, and the peripheral blood mononuclear cells from that sample were used for TCR beta sequencing. Genomic DNA was extracted from the blood cell samples with the Qiagen DNeasy Blood Extraction Kit. This entry comes from a study of cytomegalovirus exposure and HLA in healthy donors (dated by TCRdb to the late 2010s). In terms of the full investigation: An earlier analysis of a few hundred of the donors reported approximately 300 Gb of sequence data and around 120 million unique TCR beta sequences obtained from around 170 million T cells. The T cell repertoires of some 670 subjects were profiled by immunosequencing and related to cytomegalovirus serostatus. Class I and class II HLA loci were covered by the typing at four-digit resolution. A separate validation cohort of some 130 different subjects was used in addition to the 666-subject first cohort. To study patterns of TCR occurrence, a later analysis re-analyzed previously published TCR beta repertoires from several hundred donors and added high-resolution HLA genotyping. A later genetic analysis took genome-wide SNP genotypes for about three fifths of the 666 donors and used that subset as a discovery cohort. Every discovery cohort repertoire had been produced on one sequencing platform. Typing coverage varied by locus: roughly 620-640 donors for A, B, C, DRB1 and DQB1; roughly 510 for DQA1; more than 600 for DPA1; 450 to 480 for DPB1. The later analysis used no new phenotypic data to find candidate immune exposures, relying instead on TCR beta sequences and their occurrence across donors. Donor age, sex, ethnicity and CMV serostatus were compiled together with the repertoire data. Among the approximately 430 genotyped donors, more than 70% belonged to the genetic ancestry cluster associated with self-reported Caucasian donors. Among 300 to 500 genotyped donors of the cohort, an average of approximately 200,000 unique TCR beta nucleotide sequences was sequenced per donor, of which approximately 18% were non-productive. An earlier analysis of approximately 580 of the donors used high-throughput TCR beta sequencing to judge whether each TCR beta V gene segment behaved as functional or pseudogenic. An early release that covered some 640 HLA-typed donors contained approximately 300 gigabases of sequencing data and around 85 million unique TCR sequences. The study aimed to test whether signatures of past pathogen exposure could be identified by cataloging public T cell receptors. Because of strong linkage in the cohort, roughly five DR-DQ haplotypes were treated as single units for association and clustering. To predict cytomegalovirus infection status, the study brought together high-throughput TCR immunosequencing, statistical association of individual TCRs with disease status, and machine learning.

On the study overall, not on this receptor specifically: The study listed over 150 TCR beta chains as associated with cytomegalovirus. In a later analysis, HLA-associated TCR beta chains were found to be more clonally expanded and to have lower generation probabilities than equally common non-associated chains. A later genetic analysis associated a missense DCLRE1C variant with V-gene and J-gene trimming of TCR beta chains, and an independent cohort replicated the association. The earlier analysis of fewer than 750 of the donors excluded some 16 rarely observed V segments, including chromosome 9 orphons, because counts were too low. Only TCR beta chains were sequenced in this cohort, and the absence of alpha or paired-chain data limited detectable features. Sequencing depth was assumed to be roughly uniform across donors in the presence/absence analyses, though that assumption may not hold. Broadly in line with IMGT annotations, most TCR beta V segments showed up in productive rearrangements about 87% or about 30% of the time in an earlier analysis of several hundred of the donors. Linkage disequilibrium might explain the correlated functional status among segregating V segments, but an unknown experimental factor could not be ruled out. The classifier was reported to diagnose cytomegalovirus status with high specificity and sensitivity in both the original and validation cohorts. The 87-base-pair reads could not distinguish some IMGT-functional V segments, including TRBV6-2 and TRBV6-3, so those segments were excluded. For the cohort, immune exposure information was limited to CMV serostatus. According to a later analysis, most CMV-associated TCR beta chains appeared to be HLA-restricted, and the HLA associations seemed to be driven largely by CMV exposure. The sequencing pipeline was judged likely to have produced a cluster of highly shared sequence variants as a technical artifact. When HLA alleles, especially DR and DQ, strongly co-occurred, attributing TCR associations to individual alleles was difficult. A further reported finding was that TCR beta sequences accurately predicted the HLA-A and HLA-B alleles for most subjects in the first cohort. Three of the identified cytomegalovirus-associated TCR beta chains were confirmed in vitro to be specific for cytomegalovirus antigens. A later genetic analysis reported fewer N-insertions in productive TCRs among donors in an Asian-associated ancestry cluster than the roughly 700-donor mean. In a later analysis, around 17,000 TCR beta sequences were associated with specific HLA alleles at a false discovery rate of 0.05. In a later analysis, TCR association rates were found to vary across HLA loci, with the most associated TCRs seen for DRB1 alleles and the fewest for HLA-C alleles. The authors suggested that the approach could potentially be generalized to other disease states and immunological phenotypes. According to a later analysis, parvovirus B19, influenza, CMV and Epstein-Barr virus appeared linked to several top co-occurrence clusters. Because HLA typing was unavailable for some donors at each locus, only the typed subset was used in association tests. Across donors, most TCR sequences were observed very rarely, whereas some public TCRs were present in many individuals.

Sequenced material: PBMCs. This sequence uses TRBV6-5 and TRBJ1-1; TRBD1 agrees with 7 junctional bases. The TCR sequence derives from a male donor in good health and CMV-seronegative. The DNA sequence is given as TGTGCCAGCAGTTGGGGGACAGCGAACACTGAAGCTTTCTTT. The encoded protein is CASSWGTANTEAFF.